Below, one T cell receptor beta chain is given with its context. Its target is not known. Several immunoSEQ plates received, in even portions, the genomic DNA of each subset. Profiled with immunoSEQ multiplex PCR; TCRdb holds only in-frame clones, not every one. The sample has about 2 million clones; 85% to 95% are singletons. Naive CD8 populations comprised CD45RO-negative cells positively selected for CCR7, excluding terminally differentiated effector memory CD45RA+ cells. The sample is drawn from a study of shared clonotypes between healthy human individuals. Looking at the study overall: CD8 memory received one plate per donor, CD8 naive two, CD4 memory three and CD4 naive three. The study's findings and limits: Several donors shared 5% to 5.5% of their naive CD4 clonotypes. Clonotypes which were not shared had lower generation probabilities than clonotypes that all four donors shared.

Trimming shortened V by 1 base and J by 6 bases, and 13 bases separated the two germline ends. The CDR3 length is 15 residues. Germline CDR1 and CDR2: SGHAT and FQNNGV. Sample: naive CD8+ T cells sorted from blood. The sequence was collected from a young man in good health. The V and J genes are TRBV11-2 and TRBJ2-1; D may match TRBD1 or TRBD2 (5 bases each). The CDR3 DNA is TGTGCCAGCAGCTTAGCCCCGTATGGGGGCAATGAGCAGTTCTTC. It specifies CASSLAPYGGNEQFF.